The 13 T cell receptor gamma chains in this list originate from one sample, sequenced in a study of γδ T cells in repeated Plasmodium falciparum infection. Gammadelta T cells were flow-sorted from PBMC into Vgamma9/Vdelta2+ and Vdelta2-negative populations for bulk analysis. TCRdb applied CATT to the multiplex PCR reads for clone calling. This table holds more than 4,000 gamma-chain clones, around 3% found once. The sample consisted of gamma-delta T cells from blood. The receptor source for this set is a pool of human donors (malaria-infected and uninfected, not separated).

As concerns this clone: The protein in TCRdb stems from a much larger clone and differs at residue 8 from this DNA's translation, likely a read error; here the protein is translated from the DNA. The chain has TRGV9 and TRGJ1 or TRGJ2. The trim removed 1 base at V and 4 bases at J, leaving 7 bases unmatched. This CDR3 comprises 14 residues. Germline V gene data show CDR1 as GITISATS and CDR2 as ISYDGTV (reference sequence). CDR3 sequence: CALWEVEKYYKKLF. DNA of the CDR3: TGTGCCTTGTGGGAGGTTGAGAAATATTATAAGAAACTCTTT.

This clone is large in the sample. The same CDR3 is also encoded by other DNA sequences in this sample. The chain is built from TRGV9 and TRGJP. The V and J ends lost 4 bases and 9 bases, in that order; junction bases with no gene match: 12. Germline CDR1 is GITISATS and CDR2 is ISYDGTV (reference sequence). CDR3 length: 17 residues. The CDR3 spells CALWDQGEGLGKKIKVF. Here the CDR3 DNA reads TGTGCCTTGTGGGATCAGGGAGAAGGGTTGGGCAAAAAAATCAAGGTATTT.

The sample holds a few counts of this clone. The TCRdb protein, from a much larger clone, departs from this DNA's translation at residue 10, likely by read error; the protein shown derives from the DNA. The chain carries TRGV4 and TRGJP1. Germline matching of the DNA provided the J gene here, since TCRdb leaves it blank. This CDR3 has 17 amino acids. Germline lookup yields CDR1 EGSTGY and CDR2 YDSYTSSV. V lost 0 bases, J lost 4 bases, and 11 bases stayed unmatched. In DNA, the CDR3 is TGTGCCACCTGGGATGGGCGGCCATATATCACTGGTTGGTTCAAGATATTT. As protein: CATWDGRPYITGWFKIF.

This clone was recorded a few times. TCRdb's entry gives the protein of a much larger clone, which mismatches this DNA's translation at residue 10, likely from a read error; the protein reported here is translated from the DNA. The chain uses TRGV9 and TRGJP. The CDR3 has 16 amino acids. Germline CDR1 is GITISATS and CDR2 is ISYDGTV (reference sequence). CDR3 nucleotide sequence: TGTGCCTTGTGGGAGGAGGAGGAGTTGAGCAAAAAAATCAAGGTATTT. Protein: CALWEEEELSKKIKVF.

This clone occurred a few times. A far larger clone is a single base away, which makes a read error likely. The same CDR3 also results from other DNA sequences found in this sample. This CDR3 reads CALWEVQVPRHLGKKIKVF. For the CDR3, the DNA is TGTGCCTTGTGGGAGGTGCAGGTCCCAAGGCACTTGGGCAAAAAAATCAAGGTATTT. The chain carries TRGV9 and TRGJP. This CDR3 contains 19 residues. V gave up 0 bases and J gave up 10 bases; unmatched junction bases: 15. From germline, CDR1 is GITISATS and CDR2 ISYDGTV (reference sequence).

In its sample, this clone was seen a few times. TCRdb shows a much larger clone's protein in place of this DNA's translation, and the two differ at residue 7, likely through a read error; the protein shown is translated from the DNA. This chain links TRGV9 with TRGJ1 or TRGJ2. TCRdb supplies no J gene; here it was assigned by aligning the nucleotide sequence to germline. Germline V gives CDR1 GITISATS, CDR2 ISYDGTV (reference sequence). V shed 0 bases and J 2 bases; nucleotides not matched to a gene: 4. This CDR3 contains 14 residues. CDR3 region: CALWEVPDYYKKLF. The CDR3 bases are TGTGCCTTGTGGGAGGTGCCCGATTATTATAAGAAACTCTTT.

This clone was observed a handful of times. The chain joins TRGV9 to TRGJP. The J gene was not available in TCRdb and was assigned here by matching the DNA to germline segments. The germline V gene has CDR1 GITISATS and CDR2 ISYDGTV (reference sequence). The length of the CDR3 is 17 residues. V lost 3 bases and J lost 4; bases outside the gene matches: 6. The CDR3 reads CALWERNQELGKKIKVF. The CDR3 DNA follows: TGTGCCTTGTGGGAGAGAAATCAAGAGTTGGGCAAAAAAATCAAGGTATTT.

This clone was observed at least ten times. TCRdb shows a much larger clone's protein in place of this DNA's translation, and the two differ at residue 8, likely through a read error; the protein shown is translated from the DNA. The rearrangement joins TRGV9 to TRGJP. The CDR3 spans 16 residues. Germline V lookup: CDR1 GITISATS, CDR2 ISYDGTV (reference sequence). DNA for the CDR3: TGTGCCTTGTGGGGAGGCCAAGGGTTGGGCAAAAAAATCAAGGTATTT. Translated, it gives CALWGGQGLGKKIKVF.

In this sample, this clone turned up many times. Since a far larger clone is one base different, this is likely a read error. At the DNA level, this CDR3 is encoded by other sequences in the same sample as well. The chain uses TRGV9 and TRGJP. The J gene was not available in TCRdb and was assigned here by matching the DNA to germline segments. This CDR3 has 15 amino acids. The germline gives CDR1 GITISATS, CDR2 ISYDGTV (reference sequence). The CDR3 sequence: CALWEQELGKKIKVF. The CDR3 DNA follows: TGTGCCCTGTGGGAACAAGAGTTGGGCAAAAAAATCAAGGTATTT.

The J segment was not called; the V segment is TRGV9. Looked up from germline, CDR1 is GITISATS and CDR2 is ISYDGTV (reference sequence). This CDR3 is built from 12 residues. CDR3 loop: CALWEGDYKELF. The DNA for the CDR3 is TGTGCCTTGTGGGAGGGCGATTATAAGGAACTCTTT.

This clone was detected ten times or more. TCRdb's protein for this DNA is that of a much larger clone and differs from the translation at residue 9, likely a read error; the protein shown is the DNA translation. The chain recombines TRGV9 with TRGJP. The CDR3 contains 16 residues. CDR1 and CDR2 from the germline V gene are GITISATS and ISYDGTV (reference sequence). Written as DNA, the CDR3 is TGTGCCTTGTGGGAATCCAACAAGTTTGGCAAAAAAATCAAGGTATTT. It codes for CALWESNKFGKKIKVF.

In its sample, this clone was seen many times. TCRdb's protein for this DNA is that of a much larger clone and differs from the translation at residue 14, likely a read error; the protein shown is the DNA translation. The CDR3, as DNA: TGTGCCACCTGGGATGGGTTCCATCACACTGGTTGGTTCAGGATATTT. Amino acid sequence: CATWDGFHHTGWFRIF. This chain connects TRGV4 to TRGJP1. Germline V lookup: CDR1 EGSTGY, CDR2 YDSYTSSV. The CDR3 is made up of 16 amino acids.

This clone was seen only a few times. Translating this DNA gives a protein that differs at residue 7 from the TCRdb one, which belongs to a much larger clone; a read error is likely, and the protein shown is this translation. The chain uses TRGV9 and TRGJ1 or TRGJ2. No J segment appears in TCRdb, so it was assigned here by matching the sequence to germline. Per germline, CDR1 GITISATS and CDR2 ISYDGTV (reference sequence). The length of the CDR3 is 11 residues. The J segment lost 12 bases and the V segment lost 0 bases, leaving 5 bases of the junction unmatched. The CDR3 bases are TGTGCCTTGTGGGAGGTGACCGGGAAACTCTTT. Encoded protein: CALWEVTGKLF.